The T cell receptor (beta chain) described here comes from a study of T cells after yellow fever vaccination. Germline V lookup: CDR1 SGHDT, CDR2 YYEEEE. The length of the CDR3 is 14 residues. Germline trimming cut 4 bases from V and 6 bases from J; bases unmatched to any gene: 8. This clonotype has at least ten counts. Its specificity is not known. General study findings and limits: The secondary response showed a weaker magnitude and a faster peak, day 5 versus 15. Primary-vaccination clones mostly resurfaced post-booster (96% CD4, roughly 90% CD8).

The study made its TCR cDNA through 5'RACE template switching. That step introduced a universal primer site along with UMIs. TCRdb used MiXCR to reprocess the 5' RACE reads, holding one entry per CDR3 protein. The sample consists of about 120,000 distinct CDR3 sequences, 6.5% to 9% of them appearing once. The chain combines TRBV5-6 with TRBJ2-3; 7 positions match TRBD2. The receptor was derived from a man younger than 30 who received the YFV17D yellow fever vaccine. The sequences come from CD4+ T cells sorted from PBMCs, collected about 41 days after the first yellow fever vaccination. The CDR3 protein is CASSDGTNSDTQYF. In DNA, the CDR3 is TGTGCCAGCAGCGATGGGACTAATTCGGATACGCAGTATTTT.